In this sample, the clone carrying this TCR beta chain turned up a few times. Germline V gene data show CDR1 as MNHNY and CDR2 as SVGAGI (reference sequence). This CDR3 contains 14 residues. The ends lost 5 bases at V and 4 bases at J; junction bases unmatched: 4. Described time point: healthy volunteer bleed at 2 weeks. Extraction of total RNA was performed on unfractionated whole blood. The data are from a study of human T cells and chemical hapten exposure. TCRdb called the RACE reads again in MiXCR, with one record for every CDR3 protein. The sample lists approximately 33,000 distinct CDR3 sequences, 7.4% occurring once.

This chain uses TRBV6-6 with TRBJ1-1, with 10 bases fitting TRBD1. The sequenced sample consisted of whole blood. This clonotype originated in a human donor in good health. Some clones in this sample may be carry-over from other donors' samples. CDR3 sequence reads: CASSRQGAVTEAFF. CDR3 sequence (DNA): TGTGCCAGCAGTAGACAGGGGGCAGTCACTGAAGCTTTCTTT.